The entry below gives a single T cell receptor (beta chain) sequence along with its context. Its antigen is not identified. Generated by immunoSEQ multiplex PCR, the TCRdb table keeps only in-frame clones and is missing some. This sample has approximately 33,000 clones, with 55% to 75% found just once. Antigen-specific CD4+ T cells were first expanded with viral peptide pools by the ViraFEST assay and only then sequenced. Culture proceeded for roughly ten days, and CD4+ T cells were then isolated. The person had a PCR-confirmed SARS-CoV-2 infection during March to December 2020. Half-medium changes using IL-2 medium occurred on days 3 and 7. The CDR3 has 15 amino acids. V shed 0 bases and J 0 bases; nucleotides not matched to a gene: 3. CDR1 and CDR2 from the germline V gene are SGHNT and YYREEE (reference sequence). This sample stems from a study of vaccination effects on CD4 cells after COVID-19. Study-level background: A couple of convalescent patients were sampled 16 days and one week before vaccination. Study-wide points: There was marked clonal contraction among infection- and vaccine-induced clones late after vaccination.

This TCR derives from a human donor who had a prior SARS-CoV-2 infection. The source was CD4+ T cells from PBMCs cultured with HCoV-NL63 spike peptides, collected before COVID-19 vaccination. The chain couples TRBV5-4 to TRBJ2-7; 7 bases match TRBD1. CDR3: CASSLGQGGSYEQYF. CDR3 coding DNA: TGTGCCAGCAGCTTGGGACAGGGTGGCTCCTACGAGCAGTACTTC.